These 7 T cell receptor beta chains were all obtained from the same sample, sequenced in a study of shared clonotypes between healthy human individuals. Libraries were prepared by immunoSEQ multiplex PCR; TCRdb keeps only in-frame clonotypes and omits some of them. The sample contains over 2 million clones, around 93% of which appear only once. The material sequenced was naive CD4+ T cells from PBMCs. Described subset: CD45RA+ positively selected. Receptors originate from a man aged 18 to 30 in good health. Some clones in this sample may be carry-over from other donors' samples.

This chain joins TRBV5-1 and TRBJ2-5, with TRBD1 matching 8 bases. Germline V gene lookup returns CDR1 SGHRS and CDR2 YFSETQ. CDR3 length equals 14 residues. The V gene end was trimmed by 7 bases and the J gene end by 2 bases; junction bases not matched to a gene: 7. This CDR3 reads CASCRGTGQETQYF. The CDR3 coding sequence is TGCGCCAGCTGCCGAGGGACAGGTCAAGAGACCCAGTACTTC.

The chain links TRBV7-2 to TRBJ2-5, with no clear D. This CDR3 spans 14 amino acids. V was pared by 6 bases and J by 1 base, with 12 bases between. In germline, CDR1 is SGHTA, CDR2 FQGNSA. CDR3 sequence: CASRVSYSQETQYF. CDR3 DNA: TGTGCCAGCAGAGTGTCATACTCCCAAGAGACCCAGTACTTC.

The J gene is TRBJ1-4, the V gene TRBV11-2; D gene uncertain. V lost 5 bases and J lost 7, with 17 bases in between. The CDR3 sequence is 15 residues long. CDR1 is SGHAT, CDR2 FQNNGV, per germline. The chain's CDR3 is CASSAQTDGVEKLFF. CDR3 bases: TGTGCCAGCAGCGCCCAGACCGATGGTGTTGAAAAACTGTTTTTT.

The chain employs TRBV5-6 and TRBJ1-1; D uncertain. Germline loops: CDR1 SGHDT, CDR2 YYEEEE. The CDR3 runs 15 residues. The V end was cut by 2 bases, the J end by 1 base, with 12 bases between. Here the CDR3 reads CASSLLGIPNTEAFF. CDR3 sequence (DNA): TGTGCCAGCAGCTTACTGGGGATACCGAACACTGAAGCTTTCTTT. Combining the CDR3 with reference TRBV5-6 and TRBJ1-1 gives the whole variable domain DAGVTQSPTHLIKTRGQQVTLRCSPKSGHDTVSWYQQALGQGPQFIFQYYEEEERQRGNFPDRFSGHQFPNYSSELNVNALLLGDSALYLCASSLLGIPNTEAFFGQGTRLTVV.

The J gene is TRBJ2-5, the V gene TRBV5-5; TRBD2 matches 10 bases. CDR3 size: 19 residues. Trimming cost V 6 bases and J 1 base; bases outside gene matches: 18. CDR1 is SGHKS and CDR2 is YYEKEE in the germline V gene (reference sequence). The CDR3 bases are TGTGCCAGCACCCCGCTGGGGCTAGCGGGGGACGCGTCCCAAGAGACCCAGTACTTC. This codes for CASTPLGLAGDASQETQYF.

The chain links TRBV7-3 to TRBJ1-5; D unclear. This CDR3 spans 13 amino acids. V was trimmed by 2 bases and J by 4 bases, leaving 6 bases between them. The germline V gene encodes CDR1 SGHTA and CDR2 FQGTGA. The CDR3 DNA is TGTGCCAGCAGCTTAGATCAGAATCAGCCCCAGCATTTT. Residues: CASSLDQNQPQHF.

The chain joins TRBV7-9 to TRBJ1-5, with 8 nucleotides matching TRBD1. After removal of 5 bases from V and 4 bases from J, the junction contained 7 bases not matched to a gene. Germline values: CDR1 SEHNR, CDR2 FQNEAQ (reference sequence). The CDR3 runs 15 residues. The CDR3 DNA reads TGTGCCAGCAGCCGTATCACAGGGGGGAATCAGCCCCAGCATTTT. This translates into CASSRITGGNQPQHF.